This passage covers 4 T cell receptor beta chains from one sample sequenced in a study of blood T cells in healthy people across ages. The second PCR ran roughly 6 to 11 cycles with a sample-barcoded 5' primer and J-beta primers. A single record per CDR3 protein comes from TCRdb applying MiXCR to the 5' RACE reads. The repertoire consists of about 780,000 distinct CDR3 sequences, with 46% occurring once and the leading ten covering around a sixth. Sample: blood. These receptors originate from an older man in good health.

V usage is TRBV10-3 and J usage is TRBJ2-1; no clear D. Germline-derived CDR1 and CDR2 are ENHRY and SYGVKD. V lost 8 bases and J 1 base, leaving 12 bases between the germline ends. CDR3 length: 14 amino acids. The CDR3 protein is CAILLDLSYNEQFF. CDR3 coding DNA: TGTGCCATCCTACTGGACCTTTCCTACAATGAGCAGTTCTTC.

This sequence joins TRBV6-2 or TRBV6-3 and TRBJ2-3; 7 positions agree with TRBD1. The CDR3 has 15 residues. Germline assignment: CDR1 MNHEY and CDR2 SVGEGT. V shed 5 bases, J shed 2 bases, and the junction held 7 bases outside the gene matches. CDR3 nucleotides: TGTGCCAGCAGTGACAGGGATATGGTCACAGATACGCAGTATTTT. Translated: CASSDRDMVTDTQYF.

A note on this clonotype: One junction end disagrees with the germline gene, perhaps due to a read error. V usage is TRBV6-1 and J usage is TRBJ1-6, with a possible D match to TRBD1 (5 bases). The V gene's germline CDR1 is MNHNS and CDR2 SASEGT. The CDR3 covers 12 residues. This CDR3 reads CASNRWNSPPHF. CDR3 DNA: TGTGCCAGCAACAGGTGGAATTCACCCCCCCACTTT.

This clonotype was picked up a small number of times. The chain couples TRBV29-1 to TRBJ2-3; D is unclear. CDR1 is SQVTM and CDR2 is ANQGSEA in the germline V gene. Trimming removed 3 bases from V and 1 base from J, with 2 bases in between. The CDR3 totals 11 residues. The CDR3 here is CSVDGTDTQYF. CDR3 bases: TGCAGCGTTGACGGCACAGATACGCAGTATTTT.